This T cell receptor beta chain was found in a study of T cells in localized non-small cell lung cancer. This table comes from immunoSEQ multiplex PCR, and its TCRdb copy is limited to in-frame clones, with some not included. The sample records 75,000 to 90,000 clones, 80% to 90% being singletons. Germline V lookup: CDR1 LNHDA, CDR2 SQIVND (reference sequence). The V and J ends lost 6 bases and 4 bases respectively, with 19 bases between them. The CDR3 runs to 15 residues. Study-wide findings and caveats: Since sequencing was restricted to only one region of the tumor, intratumor heterogeneity remains a possibility. Clonality of T cells reached its maximum in uninvolved adjacent lung, surpassing tumor. Adjacent lung was found to contain a median around 58 of the top 100 tumor clones.

As regards this clone: As yet, its antigen is unknown.

The sample was peripheral blood, taken before any cancer treatment. J is TRBJ2-7 and V is TRBV19; D not resolved. The receptor was isolated from a man aged 40 to 70 with stage I lung adenocarcinoma. The CDR3 nucleotides read TGTGCCAGTAGCCACCGCCCCGGTCAGGTTTACGAGCAGTACTTC. It specifies CASSHRPGQVYEQYF. Full variable domain (rest looked up from reference TRBV19 and TRBJ2-7): DGGITQSPKYLFRKEGQNVTLSCEQNLNHDAMYWYRQDPGQGLRLIYYSQIVNDFQKGDIAEGYSVSREKKESFPLTVTSAQKNPTAFYLCASSHRPGQVYEQYFGPGTRLTVT.